A selection of T cell receptor beta chains follows, all from one sample in a study of T-cell memory formation after mild COVID-19. TCRdb redid the calling of the 5' RACE reads with MiXCR, one entry per CDR3 protein. The data show around 200,000 distinct CDR3 sequences, around 8.8% seen once. The sample was PBMCs or a T cell subset sorted from them (not recorded which). The origin of the receptors is a young man who had mild COVID-19 (a few samples of this study predate the infection). Cell type and time point are not known. Both conserved end residues are part of each CDR3. The D gene is left open where the match is weak. The size field is filled for only some rows; it gives once, few, many or a size class.

clone size,D gene,J gene,V gene,CDR3 protein,CDR3 DNA
many,TRBD1,TRBJ1-2,TRBV5-6,CASSSGQGVPYGYTF,TGTGCCAGCAGCTCGGGACAGGGGGTACCCTATGGCTACACCTTC
few,NA,TRBJ1-6,TRBV18,CASSPRQALDSPLHF,TGTGCCAGCTCACCCCGACAGGCCCTAGATTCACCCCTCCACTTT
many,NA,TRBJ1-2,TRBV12-3/TRBV12-4,CASSLDRSNYGYTF,TGTGCCAGCAGTTTAGACAGGAGTAACTATGGCTACACCTTC
many,TRBD2,TRBJ2-1,TRBV5-5,CASSPTGGGYNEQFF,TGTGCCAGCAGCCCGACCGGGGGGGGGTACAATGAGCAGTTCTTC
NA,NA,TRBJ2-3,TRBV5-1,CASSPEGVSTDTQYF,TGCGCCAGCAGCCCCGAGGGGGTAAGCACAGATACGCAGTATTTT
NA,NA,TRBJ2-2,TRBV6-5,CASSYSTLAAAGHTGELFF,TGTGCCAGCAGTTACTCGACGTTGGCTGCCGCAGGACACACCGGGGAGCTGTTTTTT
NA,NA,TRBJ2-1,TRBV11-2,CASSPRPAAGSYEQFF,TGTGCCAGCAGCCCTCGGCCCGCGGCGGGGTCTTATGAGCAGTTCTTC
few,TRBD1,TRBJ1-1,TRBV5-4,CASREGQGAYTEAFF,TGTGCCAGCAGGGAGGGACAGGGGGCTTACACTGAAGCTTTCTTT
many,TRBD2,TRBJ2-1,TRBV10-1,CASSPSGLAGGNYSYNEQFF,TGCGCCAGCAGCCCCTCGGGACTAGCGGGGGGGAACTACTCCTACAATGAGCAGTTCTTC
many,TRBD1,TRBJ2-2,TRBV20-1,CSAHWTGKGSGELFF,TGCAGTGCCCATTGGACAGGGAAGGGTTCCGGGGAGCTGTTTTTT
NA,NA,TRBJ2-2,TRBV27,CASSLGQAGELFF,TGTGCCAGCAGTTTAGGTCAGGCCGGGGAGCTGTTTTTT
few,NA,TRBJ1-6,TRBV5-1,CASSLAGLDSPLHF,TGCGCCAGCAGCTTGGCCGGGTTGGATTCACCCCTCCACTTT
few,NA,TRBJ1-5,TRBV21-1,CASSKAGVKGTNQPQHF,TGTGCCAGCAGCAAAGCGGGAGTGAAGGGGACTAATCAGCCCCAGCATTTT
NA,NA,TRBJ1-2,TRBV7-6,CASSLGTGGYTF,TGTGCCAGCAGCTTAGGAACCGGGGGCTACACCTTC
few,NA,TRBJ1-1,TRBV6-2/TRBV6-3,CASSFGLRGLNTEAFF,TGTGCCAGCAGTTTCGGACTCCGCGGGCTTAACACTGAAGCTTTCTTT
NA,NA,TRBJ2-1,TRBV6-5,CASSWGPSNEQFF,TGTGCCAGCAGCTGGGGACCATCAAATGAGCAGTTCTTC
NA,TRBD1,TRBJ1-5,TRBV19,CASSTPTGLGNQPQHF,TGTGCCAGTAGTACCCCGACAGGGTTGGGCAATCAGCCCCAGCATTTT
few,NA,TRBJ2-4,TRBV9,CASSMDQVGAKNIQYF,TGTGCCAGCAGCATGGACCAAGTCGGAGCCAAAAACATTCAGTACTTC
many,NA,TRBJ2-3,TRBV6-6,CASSPTDTQYF,TGTGCCAGCAGCCCCACAGATACGCAGTATTTT
many,NA,TRBJ2-2,TRBV7-2,CASSDLRNTGELFF,TGTGCCAGCAGCGACTTACGGAACACCGGGGAGCTGTTTTTT
many,NA,TRBJ1-6,TRBV11-2,CASSPLEGSYNSPLHF,TGTGCCAGCAGCCCCCTAGAAGGCTCCTATAATTCACCCCTCCACTTT
many,TRBD2,TRBJ2-7,TRBV5-1,CASSPLASGYEQYF,TGCGCCAGCAGCCCCCTCGCTAGCGGCTACGAGCAGTACTTC